What follows is one TCR beta chain and its context. As yet, its antigen is unknown. Germline V gene data show CDR1 as MNHEY and CDR2 as SVGAGI. The CDR3 extends over 16 amino acids. Trimming took 0 bases from V and 1 from J, leaving 13 bases between them. This PCR relied on a set of 60 Vbeta primers and 13 Jbeta primers. TCRdb's copy holds only in-frame clones and misses some; the assay was immunoSEQ multiplex PCR. The sample carries about 160,000 clones, roughly 80% recorded once. The record originates from a study of cytomegalovirus exposure and HLA in healthy donors. Study-wide findings and caveats: The study assumed roughly uniform donor sequencing depth for presence/absence analyses. The authors excluded some V segments, including TRBV6-2 and TRBV6-3, as indistinguishable.

The sequenced sample was PBMCs. This clonotype originated in a man between 40 and 49 years old in good health and CMV-seronegative. This chain connects TRBV6-5 to TRBJ2-7; TRBD1 might be the D (6 bases). DNA for the CDR3: TGTGCCAGCAGTTACTCGATGGCGGACAGATCCTACGAGCAGTACTTC. This gives the protein CASSYSMADRSYEQYF.